The 30 T cell receptor beta chains reported below all come from one sample, sequenced in a study of T cell repertoires in cytomegalovirus infection. Antigens for these TCRs are unknown. TCRdb reprocessed the reads via MiXCR and lists one record per CDR3 protein. The data show fewer than 950,000 distinct CDR3 sequences, approximately 32% seen once. Sequencing used cultured CD8+ T cells from PBMCs, obtained from culture after CMV antigen stimulation. The receptors shown here come from a human donor in good health (CMV status not recorded). Some clones in this sample may be carry-over from other donors' samples.

Only a few counts were recorded for this clonotype. The chain joins TRBV2 to TRBJ2-1; 15 nucleotides align to TRBD2. Germline V gene sequence: CDR1 SNHLY, CDR2 FYNNEI. The CDR3 extends over 18 amino acids. Trimming took 6 bases from V and 4 from J; bases not matched to a gene: 10. As DNA, the CDR3 is TGTGCCAGCAGCGCGACTCCCGGGACTAGCGGGGGGTACAATGAGCAGTTCTTC. This sequence encodes CASSATPGTSGGYNEQFF.

This rearrangement joins TRBV20-1 to TRBJ2-2, with TRBD1 matching 10 bases. J gave up 4 bases and V 2 bases, and 10 bases lay outside the gene matches. The CDR3 runs to 17 residues. The germline CDR1 and CDR2 sequences are DFQATT and SNEGSKA (reference sequence). CDR3 region: CSARTETGTGVTGELFF. The CDR3 nucleotides are TGCAGTGCTAGAACCGAAACCGGGACAGGGGTCACCGGGGAGCTGTTTTTT.

V is TRBV25-1 and J is TRBJ2-5, with 7 bases lining up with TRBD1. The ends lost 8 bases at V and 5 bases at J; junction bases unmatched: 14. This CDR3 spans 15 amino acids. Per germline, CDR1 MGHDK and CDR2 SYGVNS. The CDR3 sequence: CASGPKTGSGETQYF. DNA of the CDR3: TGTGCCAGCGGCCCAAAGACAGGGAGTGGGGAGACCCAGTACTTC.

As concerns this clonotype: A much larger clone differs from this one at a single base, so this may be a read error. The chain has TRBV7-8 and TRBJ2-7, with D possibly being TRBD2 (5 bases). Germline-derived CDR1 and CDR2 are SGHVS and FQNEAQ. V lost 5 bases and J 2 bases, leaving 19 bases between the germline ends. The CDR3 runs 16 residues. The CDR3 loop is CASSVSSSLGPYEQYV. The CDR3 DNA reads TGTGCCAGCAGCGTATCATCCTCACTAGGCCCCTACGAGCAGTACGTC.

The chain recombines TRBV12-3 or TRBV12-4 with TRBJ1-5, with D possibly TRBD1 on 5 matching bases. This CDR3 comprises 16 residues. Trimming cost V 4 bases and J 0 bases, with 13 bases left between them. The CDR3 sequence: CASSSAGLYSNQPQHF. CDR3 coding DNA: TGTGCCAGCAGTTCGGCAGGGCTGTATAGCAATCAGCCCCAGCATTTT.

Worth noting for this clonotype: Its ends do not fully match the called genes, so a read error is possible. The chain links TRBV7-9 to TRBJ2-6; the match to TRBD1 covers 7 bases. Per the germline V gene, CDR1 is SEHNR and CDR2 is FQNEAQ (reference sequence). This CDR3 contains 17 residues. The CDR3 DNA reads as TGTGCCAGCAGCTTAAGGAAGGGGGCCATAGGGGCCAACGTCCCGACTTTC. It codes for CASSLRKGAIGANVPTF.

J is TRBJ2-5 and V is TRBV6-5; TRBD2 agrees at 15 bases. This CDR3 is built from 18 residues. Germline CDR1 MNHEY, CDR2 SVGAGI. After removal of 2 bases from V and 0 bases from J, the junction contained 4 bases not matched to a gene. CDR3 protein: CASSYGTSGGMYQETQYF. In nucleotides, the CDR3 is TGTGCCAGCAGTTACGGGACTAGCGGGGGGATGTACCAAGAGACCCAGTACTTC.

This clonotype has more than one count but fewer than ten. This sequence joins TRBV3-1 and TRBJ1-1, with D unclear. The CDR3 contains 17 residues. V lost 0 bases, J lost 1 base, and 15 bases lay in between. Germline V gene sequence: CDR1 LGHDT, CDR2 YNNKEL (reference sequence). CDR3 in amino acids: CASSQDASAPPNTEAFF. CDR3 nucleotides: TGTGCCAGCAGCCAAGATGCCAGCGCTCCTCCGAACACTGAAGCTTTCTTT.

The sample holds many counts of this clonotype. The J gene is TRBJ2-1, the V gene TRBV7-9; 7 nucleotides agree with TRBD2. V dropped 5 bases and J dropped 8; count of bases not matched to a gene: 12. Germline-derived CDR1 and CDR2 are SEHNR and FQNEAQ (reference sequence). The CDR3 sequence is 15 residues long. The chain's CDR3 is CASSASGQIADEQFF. CDR3 in DNA: TGTGCCAGCAGCGCTAGCGGCCAGATAGCCGATGAGCAGTTCTTC. Filled out from reference TRBV7-9 and TRBJ2-1, the complete variable domain reads DTGVSQNPRHKITKRGQNVTFRCDPISEHNRLYWYRQTLGQGPEFLTYFQNEAQLEKSRLLSDRFSAERPKGSFSTLEIQRTEQGDSAMYLCASSASGQIADEQFFGPGTRLTVL.

The rearrangement links TRBV20-1 to TRBJ2-7; 8 nucleotides match TRBD1. This CDR3 has 14 residues. The V gene's germline CDR1 is DFQATT and CDR2 SNEGSKA (reference sequence). With V trimmed by 1 base and J by 3 bases, 5 bases remained unmatched. The CDR3 DNA sequence: TGCAGTGCTAGAGGGCAGGGGGCCTTCTACGAGCAGTACTTC. It translates to CSARGQGAFYEQYF.

A few counts support this clonotype. The gene calls are TRBV6-2 or TRBV6-3 and TRBJ1-2, with TRBD1 identical over 9 bases. J lost 4 bases, V lost 8 bases, and 2 bases had no gene match. From germline, CDR1 is MNHEY and CDR2 SVGEGT. The CDR3 is 12 residues long. CDR3 nucleotide sequence: TGTGCCAGCTTGACAGGGGGCTATGGCTACACCTTC. It specifies CASLTGGYGYTF.

The chain employs TRBV2 and TRBJ2-2, with 9 bases identical to TRBD1. There are 15 residues in the CDR3. The J segment lost 5 bases and the V segment lost 6 bases, leaving 7 bases of the junction unmatched. CDR1 and CDR2 from the germline V gene are SNHLY and FYNNEI. The CDR3 DNA is TGTGCCAGCAGACCCCCGGACAGGGGTACCGGGGAGCTGTTTTTT. Its translation: CASRPPDRGTGELFF.

The chain combines TRBV7-6 with TRBJ1-5; weak D call: TRBD1 (5 bases). Germline assignment: CDR1 SGHVS and CDR2 FNYEAQ. V gave up 1 base and J gave up 6 bases, with 10 bases separating them. There are 14 residues in the CDR3. In DNA form, the CDR3 reads TGTGCCAGCAGCTTAGGTGGGGCCGTTCAGCCCCAGCATTTT. Translating gives CASSLGGAVQPQHF.

This clonotype has a single count. This chain uses TRBV7-2 with TRBJ2-5; a possible D gene is TRBD2 (7 bases). The CDR3 consists of 15 residues. Germline CDR1 is SGHTA and CDR2 is FQGNSA. Trimming removed 9 bases from V and 5 bases from J, with 22 bases in between. The CDR3 sequence is CASLSGGIHGETQYF. The CDR3 DNA reads TGTGCCAGTCTTTCGGGGGGCATCCATGGGGAGACCCAGTACTTC. The full variable domain, completed using reference TRBV7-2 and TRBJ2-5, is GAGVSQSPSNKVTEKGKDVELRCDPISGHTALYWYRQSLGQGLEFLIYFQGNSAPDKSGLPSDRFSAERTGGSVSTLTIQRTQQEDSAVYLCASLSGGIHGETQYFGPGTRLLVL.

The V call is TRBV7-6, the J call TRBJ1-5, with D tentatively TRBD1 (5 bases). This CDR3 contains 16 residues. Germline values: CDR1 SGHVS, CDR2 FNYEAQ. Trimming pared 4 bases from V and 2 bases from J, leaving 15 bases between. The DNA for the CDR3 is TGTGCCAGCAGCTCCGCCGGTCTGGGGCGCAATCAGCCCCAGCATTTT. Protein sequence: CASSSAGLGRNQPQHF.

Details on this clonotype: Germline and junction disagree at one end, which may indicate a read error. The rearrangement joins TRBV27 to TRBJ2-5, with a tentative D call TRBD2 (6 bases). The CDR3 is made up of 13 amino acids. In germline, CDR1 is MNHEY, CDR2 SMNVEV (reference sequence). CDR3 residues: CASSLMGGETQYF. The CDR3 bases are TGTGCCAGTAGTTTAATGGGGGGAGAGACCCAGTACTTC.

V usage is TRBV6-5 and J usage is TRBJ2-3, with 9 nucleotides matching TRBD1. The CDR3 runs to 15 residues. Germline V lookup: CDR1 MNHEY, CDR2 SVGAGI. Trimming cost V 3 bases and J 1 base; bases outside gene matches: 2. CDR3 sequence: CASSYTGGRTDTQYF. CDR3 sequence (DNA): TGTGCCAGCAGTTATACAGGGGGCCGCACAGATACGCAGTATTTT.

This clonotype was counted a few times. This sequence joins TRBV7-9 and TRBJ2-7; 7 bases match TRBD2. The CDR3 consists of 14 residues. The germline CDR1 and CDR2 sequences are SEHNR and FQNEAQ (reference sequence). V lost 5 bases, J lost 2 bases, and 6 bases stayed unmatched. In DNA, the CDR3 is TGTGCCAGCAGCCCCGGGACTAAGGCCTACGAGCAGTACGTC. Translated: CASSPGTKAYEQYV.

The chain carries TRBV27 and TRBJ1-1; D is uncertain. With 3 bases removed from V and 11 bases from J, the gap between germline ends came to 10 bases. Per the germline V gene, CDR1 is MNHEY and CDR2 is SMNVEV (reference sequence). The CDR3 covers 11 residues. The CDR3, as DNA: TGTGCCAGCAGTTTTCGAATAGGGGCTTTCTTT. Protein product: CASSFRIGAFF.

V is TRBV2 and J is TRBJ1-2; TRBD1 matches at 9 bases. Germline V gene lookup returns CDR1 SNHLY and CDR2 FYNNEI. The CDR3 is made up of 10 amino acids. After removal of 6 bases from V and 12 bases from J, the junction contained 2 bases not matched to a gene. CDR3 nucleotides: TGTGCCAGCAGAGGGACAGGGCACACCTTC. It translates to CASRGTGHTF.

This rearrangement joins TRBV13 to TRBJ2-5; TRBD1 matches at 8 bases. This CDR3 is built from 16 residues. In germline, CDR1 is PRHDT, CDR2 FYEKMQ (reference sequence). V dropped 4 bases and J dropped 5; count of bases not matched to a gene: 12. The CDR3 region is CASSSTGQVPGETQYF. DNA of the CDR3: TGTGCCAGCAGCTCAACGGGACAGGTCCCTGGGGAGACCCAGTACTTC.

This clonotype was counted at least ten times. This sequence joins TRBV12-3 or TRBV12-4 and TRBJ2-5; weak D call: TRBD1 (6 bases). Trimming removed 6 bases from V and 1 base from J, with 18 bases in between. The CDR3 runs to 16 residues. The CDR3 DNA reads TGTGCCAGCAGCACCCCGACCGGGACACCCCAAGAGACCCAGTACTTC. This encodes CASSTPTGTPQETQYF.

Turning to this clonotype: A read error may account for a junction end that differs from germline. The gene calls are TRBV12-5 and TRBJ1-5; D perhaps matches TRBD1 (6 bases). From germline, CDR1 is LGHNT and CDR2 FRNRAP. The CDR3 runs to 11 residues. In DNA form, the CDR3 reads TGTGCTAGTGGTTTTGGGGGGCCCCATCATTTT. It specifies CASGFGGPHHF. The whole variable domain, remainder taken from reference TRBV12-5 and TRBJ1-5, is DARVTQTPRHKVTEMGQEVTMRCQPILGHNTVFWYRQTMMQGLELLAYFRNRAPLDDSGMPKDRFSAEMPDATLATLKIQPSEPRDSAVYFCASGFGGPHHFGDGTRLSIL.

In its sample, this clonotype was seen many times. The chain carries TRBV4-1 and TRBJ2-1; D remains ambiguous. The V gene lost 2 bases and the J gene lost 8 bases, with 22 bases spanning the gap. Germline CDR1 and CDR2: MGHRA and YSYEKL. The CDR3 is made up of 17 amino acids. CDR3 region: CASSQKAPQRVWDEQFF. The CDR3 DNA follows: TGCGCCAGCAGCCAAAAAGCCCCGCAACGGGTCTGGGATGAGCAGTTCTTC.

The chain links TRBV2 to TRBJ2-1, with D hard to call. The germline gives CDR1 SNHLY, CDR2 FYNNEI. V lost 7 bases and J 0 bases, leaving 13 bases between the germline ends. This CDR3 contains 15 residues. The chain's CDR3 is CASMTGLSSYNEQFF. In nucleotides, the CDR3 is TGTGCCAGCATGACGGGCCTGAGCTCCTACAATGAGCAGTTCTTC. Together with reference TRBV2 and TRBJ2-1, the CDR3 gives the full variable domain: EPEVTQTPSHQVTQMGQEVILRCVPISNHLYFYWYRQILGQKVEFLVSFYNNEISEKSEIFDDQFSVERPDGSNFTLKIRSTKLEDSAMYFCASMTGLSSYNEQFFGPGTRLTVL.

The chain carries TRBV12-5 and TRBJ1-1; D remains unclear. Germline CDR1 and CDR2: LGHNT and FRNRAP. The CDR3 is 13 residues long. V was pared by 0 bases and J by 6 bases, with 8 bases between. CDR3 residues: CASGLVDQAEAFF. The CDR3 bases are TGTGCTAGTGGTTTGGTCGACCAAGCTGAAGCTTTCTTT.

J is TRBJ1-2 and V is TRBV7-9; 10 bases agree with TRBD1. Germline loops: CDR1 SEHNR, CDR2 FQNEAQ (reference sequence). J gave up 4 bases and V 5 bases, and 7 bases lay outside the gene matches. This CDR3 is 15 amino acids long. The CDR3 DNA follows: TGTGCCAGCAGCGATCAGACAGGGGGCCGCTATGGCTACACCTTC. Translated: CASSDQTGGRYGYTF.

The V gene is TRBV11-3, the J gene TRBJ2-1; tentatively, D is TRBD1 (6 bases). V shed 5 bases and J shed 1 base, with 15 bases lying between them. Germline CDR1 reads SGHNT; CDR2 reads YENEEA. This CDR3 region has 16 residues. The CDR3 reads CASSPALGQSYNEQFF. Here the CDR3 DNA reads TGTGCCAGCAGCCCTGCCCTTGGACAGTCCTACAATGAGCAGTTCTTC. The full variable domain, with the rest looked up from reference TRBV11-3 and TRBJ2-1, is EAGVVQSPRYKIIEKKQPVAFWCNPISGHNTLYWYLQNLGQGPELLIRYENEEAVDDSQLPKDRFSAERLKGVDSTLKIQPAELGDSAVYLCASSPALGQSYNEQFFGPGTRLTVL.

The rearrangement links TRBV10-3 to TRBJ2-7; the D gene could be TRBD1 or TRBD2 (6 bases each). Between the trimmed V and J ends, which lost 10 bases and 3 bases, there was a span of 13 bases. The CDR3 is 12 residues long. CDR1 and CDR2 from the germline V gene are ENHRY and SYGVKD. The CDR3 is CATGGTIYEQYF. The CDR3 DNA reads TGTGCCACAGGAGGGACAATCTACGAGCAGTACTTC.

This clonotype was picked up a small number of times. The chain links TRBV20-1 to TRBJ1-4; D is possibly TRBD1 (5 bases). Trimming pared 1 base from V and 8 bases from J, leaving 17 bases between. CDR1 and CDR2 (germline): DFQATT, SNEGSKA (reference sequence). There are 15 residues in the CDR3. The CDR3 DNA is TGCAGTGCTAGAGGTCGGGACGGGGGAATCGAAAAACTGTTTTTT. Its translation: CSARGRDGGIEKLFF.